The T cell receptor beta chain described here comes from a study of cytomegalovirus exposure and HLA in healthy donors. Study results and limitations: A list of 150 to 200 TCR beta chains associated with cytomegalovirus was given.

Method: immunoSEQ multiplex PCR; TCRdb's copy keeps in-frame clones and lacks some. The sample yields approximately 70,000 clones, roughly 94% seen once. Comment on this clone: Its antigen is as yet unknown.

Germline loops: CDR1 SGDLS, CDR2 YYNGEE. The junction had 2 bases not matched to a gene; V was cut back by 0 bases and J by 5 bases. The CDR3 is made up of 14 amino acids. The sample consisted of PBMCs. The rearrangement uses TRBV9 and TRBJ1-2; TRBD1 aligns across 9 bases. This sequence was found in a woman under 30 in good health and CMV-seronegative. Here the CDR3 reads CASSVVGQGYGYTF. The DNA of the CDR3 is TGTGCCAGCAGCGTAGTTGGACAGGGGTATGGCTACACCTTC.